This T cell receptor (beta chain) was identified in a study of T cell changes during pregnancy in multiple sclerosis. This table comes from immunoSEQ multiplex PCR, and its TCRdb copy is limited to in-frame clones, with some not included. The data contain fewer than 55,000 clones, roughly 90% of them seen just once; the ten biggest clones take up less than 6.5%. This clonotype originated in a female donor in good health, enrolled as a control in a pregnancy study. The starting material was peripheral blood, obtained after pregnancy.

The CDR3 reads CASSYFRIQGSTEAFF. Written as DNA, the CDR3 is TGTGCCAGCAGTTACTTCCGCATACAGGGAAGCACTGAAGCTTTCTTT. This chain connects TRBV6-5 to TRBJ1-1, with D possibly being TRBD1 (6 bases). The ends were cut back, 1 base at V and 4 bases at J, with 16 bases in the middle. In germline, CDR1 is MNHEY, CDR2 SVGAGI. The CDR3 has 16 amino acids.